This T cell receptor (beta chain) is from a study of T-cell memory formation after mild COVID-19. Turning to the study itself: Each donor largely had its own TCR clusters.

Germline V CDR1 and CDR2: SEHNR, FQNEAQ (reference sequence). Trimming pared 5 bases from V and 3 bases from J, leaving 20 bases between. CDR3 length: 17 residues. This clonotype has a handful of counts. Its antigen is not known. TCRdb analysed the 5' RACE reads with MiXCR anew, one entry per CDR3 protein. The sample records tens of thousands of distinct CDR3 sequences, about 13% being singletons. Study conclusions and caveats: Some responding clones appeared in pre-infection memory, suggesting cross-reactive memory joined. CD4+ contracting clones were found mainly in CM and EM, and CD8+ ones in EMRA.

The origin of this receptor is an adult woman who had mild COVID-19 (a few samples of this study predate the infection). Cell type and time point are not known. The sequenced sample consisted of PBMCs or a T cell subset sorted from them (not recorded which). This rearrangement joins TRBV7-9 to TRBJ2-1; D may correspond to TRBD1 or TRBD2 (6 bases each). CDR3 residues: CASSLSLAPRGYNEQFF. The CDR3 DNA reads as TGTGCCAGCAGCCTCTCCCTAGCGCCCAGGGGCTACAATGAGCAGTTCTTC.